This T cell receptor beta chain was retrieved from a study of blood T cell repertoires in COVID-19 (dated by TCRdb to 2020 to 2022). As for the study more broadly: Samples covering the acute and convalescent phases of COVID-19 were provided by collaborators in the United States, Italy and Spain. The prospective study material was composed of cDNA or gDNA derived from T cells, B-cell-depleted T cells, or PBMCs. Subjects who had been exposed to COVID-19, were actively infected with it, or had recovered from it provided the deeply sampled blood TCRbeta repertoires that made up the dataset. The repertoires were released in a freely available public database meant as a resource for research on the immune response to SARS-CoV-2. The samples were drawn from the first 160 participants of the ongoing ImmuneRACE study and from 1,254 subjects provided by 6 global collaborators. A de-identified subject ID, COVID-19 status, age in years and sex were almost always included in the sample metadata. Where available, HLA class I and class II types were obtained from metadata supplied by the sample provider rather than from assay-based typing. Findings and caveats that apply to the study as a whole: The amount of clinical and demographic metadata varied by source and participant and was provided uncurated.

According to the germline V gene (reference sequence), CDR1 reads SEHNR and CDR2 reads FQNEAQ. Trimming takes 6 bases off V and 5 bases off J; junction bases not matched to a gene: 13. The CDR3 measures 16 amino acids from cysteine to phenylalanine. Solely the CDR3 DNA is kept, with 48 bases framed from the first base. One collaborating source in Seattle enrolled patients while the patients were actively infected and followed the patients over time throughout the course of disease. Collaborating institutions collected whole blood in K2EDTA tubes following their own protocols. For TCRbeta analysis, collaborator samples were shipped as frozen whole blood, as isolated PBMCs, or as DNA extracted from either sample type. About this clone itself: Its cognate antigen has yet to be identified. No base qualities exist here, and no much larger clone lies one base off it.

TCRbeta CDR3 regions were amplified from genomic DNA using the immunoSEQ Assay, a bias-controlled multiplex PCR. In the source study's methods: Nucleated cell counts per sample were estimated from amplification of reference gene primers within the assay. To quantify the absolute abundance of each unique TCRbeta CDR3 rearrangement, sequence reads were collapsed and filtered. For each sample, productive Simpson clonality was calculated as the square root of Simpson's diversity index over productive rearrangements. Sourced from immuneACCESS, this table was stored by TCRdb with only in-frame sequences that have V and J called. A share of the clones is absent; for the studies checked, an unresolved V gene accounts for under half, and the remainder has no known explanation. V, J and clone size reflect that table, while D and trimming were determined from the DNA. Recorded for this sample are tens of thousands of clones; more than 80% of them occurred a single time. In total, the top ten clones hold 15% to 20% of the sample.

Specimen: peripheral blood. The source is a woman aged 60-75 years with COVID-19, enrolled during active disease. This receptor chain uses TRBV7-9 and TRBJ2-7; the central 10 bases match TRBD1. The CDR3 is CASSPTTGGVLNEQYF. The sequenced DNA is TGTGCCAGCAGTCCCACGACAGGGGGCGTTCTGAACGAGCAGTACTTC.